These 6 T cell receptor beta chains were all obtained from the same sample, sequenced in a study of T cell responses to AZD1222 COVID-19 vaccine. Clones were read by immunoSEQ multiplex PCR, and TCRdb kept only the in-frame ones, dropping some. The sample gives roughly 160,000 clones, approximately 92% of which show up once; approximately 6.9% is in the top ten. Sample: peripheral blood, taken on day 0 of AZD1222 vaccination. All receptors derive from an adult in good health.

This chain connects TRBV11-3 to TRBJ2-5; D not resolved. The length of the CDR3 is 13 residues. In germline, CDR1 is SGHNT, CDR2 YENEEA. The V end was cut by 5 bases, the J end by 1 base, with 8 bases between. CDR3 protein: CASSLGSQETQYF. The DNA for the CDR3 is TGTGCCAGCAGCCTCGGTTCCCAAGAGACCCAGTACTTC.

The J gene is TRBJ2-1, the V gene TRBV19, with D perhaps TRBD2 (10 bases). The germline gives CDR1 LNHDA, CDR2 SQIVND (reference sequence). The CDR3 runs 15 residues. V gave up 2 bases and J gave up 10 bases, with 18 bases separating them. The CDR3: CASSIIAGGQGEQFF. Written as DNA, the CDR3 is TGTGCCAGTAGTATAATAGCGGGGGGACAGGGAGAGCAGTTCTTC. Combining the CDR3 with reference TRBV19 and TRBJ2-1 gives the whole variable domain DGGITQSPKYLFRKEGQNVTLSCEQNLNHDAMYWYRQDPGQGLRLIYYSQIVNDFQKGDIAEGYSVSREKKESFPLTVTSAQKNPTAFYLCASSIIAGGQGEQFFGPGTRLTVL.

This chain joins TRBV9 and TRBJ2-5; 7 bases align to TRBD1. V lost 2 bases, J lost 3 bases, and 10 bases stayed unmatched. Germline V gene sequence: CDR1 SGDLS, CDR2 YYNGEE. The CDR3 extends over 16 amino acids. CDR3 protein: CASSVQGQSREETQYF. In DNA, the CDR3 is TGTGCCAGCAGCGTTCAGGGACAGAGCAGAGAAGAGACCCAGTACTTC.

This chain joins TRBV25-1 and TRBJ1-6; perhaps TRBD1 as D (6 bases). V lost 4 bases to trimming and J lost 2 bases, with 9 bases between them. CDR1 is MGHDK and CDR2 is SYGVNS in the germline V gene. The CDR3 is 15 amino acids. CDR3 DNA: TGTGCCAGCAGTGGACAGGACACCTATAATTCACCCCTCCACTTT. This translates into CASSGQDTYNSPLHF.

The chain employs TRBV6-1 and TRBJ1-1; D remains ambiguous. In germline, CDR1 is MNHNS, CDR2 SASEGT. V lost 1 base and J 1 base, leaving 7 bases between the germline ends. CDR3 length equals 14 residues. CDR3 amino acids: CASSEGAGNTEAFF. DNA for the CDR3: TGTGCCAGCAGTGAAGGGGCAGGGAACACTGAAGCTTTCTTT.

In this sample, this clone turned up once. The chain is built from TRBV20-1 and TRBJ2-5; the match to TRBD2 covers 8 bases. The germline V gene has CDR1 DFQATT and CDR2 SNEGSKA (reference sequence). This CDR3 comprises 16 residues. The V gene end was trimmed by 6 bases and the J gene end by 4 bases; junction bases not matched to a gene: 16. The CDR3 loop reads CSASRVSGGRGETQYF. CDR3 DNA sequence: TGCAGTGCCAGTCGAGTGAGCGGGGGCCGTGGAGAGACCCAGTACTTC.